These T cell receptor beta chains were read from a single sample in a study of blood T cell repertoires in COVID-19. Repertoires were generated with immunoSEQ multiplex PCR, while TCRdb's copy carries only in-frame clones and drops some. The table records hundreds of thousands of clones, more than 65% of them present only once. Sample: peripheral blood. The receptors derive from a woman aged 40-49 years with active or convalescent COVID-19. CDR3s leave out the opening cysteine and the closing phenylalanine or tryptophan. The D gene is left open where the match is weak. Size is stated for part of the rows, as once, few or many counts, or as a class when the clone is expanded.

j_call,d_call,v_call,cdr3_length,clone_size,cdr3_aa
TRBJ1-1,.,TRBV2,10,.,ASIRGNTEAF
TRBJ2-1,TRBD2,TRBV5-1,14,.,ASSLGGGGAGNEQF
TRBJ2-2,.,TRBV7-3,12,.,ASSRSGGGGELF
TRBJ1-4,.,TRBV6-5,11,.,ASSYREGEKLF
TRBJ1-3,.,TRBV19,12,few,ASKGETSGNTIY
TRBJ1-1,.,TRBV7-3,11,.,ASSHTGPTEAF
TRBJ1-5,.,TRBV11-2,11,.,ASSSDNNQPQH
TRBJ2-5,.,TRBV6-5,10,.,ASSYSARTQY
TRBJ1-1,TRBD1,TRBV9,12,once,ASSPGDSNTEAF
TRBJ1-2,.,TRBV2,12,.,ASSEGASIYGYT